A selection of T cell receptor beta chains follows, all from one sample in a study of B cell selection in AIRE deficiency. The table came from immunoSEQ multiplex PCR; TCRdb's copy has only in-frame clones and leaves some out. The data hold 20,000 to 25,000 clones, with about nine tenths observed a single time. What was sequenced was CD4+CD25+ Tregs sorted from PBMCs. The receptor set was obtained from a human donor in good health. Each CDR3 is given with its conserved first and last residue. A D gene is named only where the DNA matches it firmly. Clone size is stated in some rows and not others, as once, few, many or a class when expanded.

clone_size,j_call,d_call,v_call,cdr3_aa,cdr3_nt
NA,TRBJ2-3,TRBD2,TRBV4-2,CASSPEPGLAMDTQYF,TGTGCCAGCAGCCCGGAGCCGGGACTAGCGATGGATACGCAGTATTTT
NA,TRBJ2-3,NA,TRBV10-2,CASSGVPPDTQYF,TGCGCCAGCAGTGGAGTACCCCCAGATACGCAGTATTTT
NA,TRBJ1-2,NA,TRBV2,CASSEGGAWGYTF,TGTGCCAGCAGTGAAGGAGGTGCCTGGGGCTACACCTTC
NA,TRBJ2-5,NA,TRBV11-2,CASSLGPHLFETQYF,TGTGCCAGCAGCTTAGGCCCCCACTTGTTCGAGACCCAGTACTTC
once,TRBJ1-1,NA,TRBV6-1,CASSESTGAVASFF,TGTGCCAGCAGTGAAAGCACAGGCGCCGTTGCGTCTTTCTTT
once,TRBJ2-3,TRBD2,TRBV10-3,CAISGLPGGETDTQYF,TGTGCCATCAGTGGCCTGCCGGGAGGAGAAACAGATACGCAGTATTTT
NA,TRBJ1-5,NA,TRBV15,CATSRDGNQPQHF,TGTGCCACCAGCAGAGACGGCAATCAGCCCCAGCATTTT
NA,TRBJ1-6,TRBD1,TRBV5-1,CASSFGQGVSPLHF,TGCGCCAGCAGCTTTGGACAGGGGGTTTCACCCCTCCACTTT
NA,TRBJ2-3,TRBD2,TRBV5-4,CASGTSGRDTQYF,TGTGCCAGCGGGACTAGCGGGAGAGATACGCAGTATTTT
few,TRBJ1-2,NA,TRBV18,CASSPRPGNYGYTF,TGTGCCAGCTCACCGAGACCGGGGAACTATGGCTACACCTTC
medium-sized,TRBJ2-5,NA,TRBV18,CASSPTGETQYF,TGTGCCAGCTCACCGACAGGAGAGACCCAGTACTTC
NA,TRBJ1-1,NA,TRBV29-1,CSARGGTEAFF,TGCAGCGCCCGAGGGGGCACTGAAGCTTTCTTT